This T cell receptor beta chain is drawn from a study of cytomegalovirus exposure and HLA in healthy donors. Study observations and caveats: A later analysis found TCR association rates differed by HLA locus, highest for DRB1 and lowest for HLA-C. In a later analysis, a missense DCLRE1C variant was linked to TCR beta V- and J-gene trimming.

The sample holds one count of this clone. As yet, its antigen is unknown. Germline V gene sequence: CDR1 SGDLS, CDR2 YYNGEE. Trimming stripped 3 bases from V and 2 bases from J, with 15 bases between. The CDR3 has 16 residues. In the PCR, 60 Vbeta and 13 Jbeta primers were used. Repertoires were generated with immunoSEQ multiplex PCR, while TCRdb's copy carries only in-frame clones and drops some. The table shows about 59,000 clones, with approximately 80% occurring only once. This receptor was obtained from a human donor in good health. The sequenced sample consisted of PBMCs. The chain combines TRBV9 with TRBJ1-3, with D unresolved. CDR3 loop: CASSGGTEGAGNTIYF. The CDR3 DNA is TGTGCCAGCAGCGGTGGAACCGAAGGAGCTGGAAACACCATATATTTT.